This TCR beta chain was documented in a study of CD4+ T cells in melanoma. Germline CDR1 and CDR2: ENHRY and SYGVKD. Trimming took 9 bases from V and 7 from J; bases not matched to a gene: 12. This CDR3 spans 14 amino acids. Data came from immunoSEQ multiplex PCR; TCRdb stores just in-frame clones and leaves some out. The table has approximately 12,000 clones, 67% seen once; the top ten hold 12%. This TCR was sampled from a human donor with melanoma. The sequencing input was cells from a culture (not recorded whether cultured in vitro). The chain recombines TRBV10-3 with TRBJ1-5; 7 nucleotides align to TRBD1. The chain's CDR3 is CAIGQEFAQQPQHF. CDR3 in DNA: TGTGCCATAGGACAGGAGTTTGCCCAACAGCCCCAGCATTTT.